This T cell receptor beta chain was captured by sequencing in a study of vaccination and CD4 T cells after COVID-19. The length of the CDR3 is 14 residues. Germline CDR1 SGHRS, CDR2 YFSETQ. Trimming cost V 0 bases and J 4 bases, with 9 bases left between them. Treatment meaning: approximately 11-day PBMC culture with coronavirus spike peptide pools or control peptides (ViraFEST assay). It was before the COVID-19 pandemic (2011-2018) that the unexposed donor's CD4+ T cells were collected. The authors isolated CD4+ T cells by negative selection after more than nine days of culture. Comments on this clonotype: The antigen remains undetermined.

An Oncomine TCR Beta short-read assay was used to sequence the DNA from cultured CD4+ T cells. Each CDR3 protein is one row after TCRdb ran MiXCR on the PCR reads. This table has several thousand distinct CDR3 sequences, around 36% appearing once. The sequencing sample was made of CD4+ T cells from blood, cultured in vitro. This chain joins TRBV5-1 and TRBJ2-3, with D maybe TRBD1 (6 bases). This TCR was sampled from a human donor in good health. CDR3 nucleotide sequence: TGCGCCAGCAGCTTGGACAGGGTAGCAGATACGCAGTATTTT. Translated: CASSLDRVADTQYF.